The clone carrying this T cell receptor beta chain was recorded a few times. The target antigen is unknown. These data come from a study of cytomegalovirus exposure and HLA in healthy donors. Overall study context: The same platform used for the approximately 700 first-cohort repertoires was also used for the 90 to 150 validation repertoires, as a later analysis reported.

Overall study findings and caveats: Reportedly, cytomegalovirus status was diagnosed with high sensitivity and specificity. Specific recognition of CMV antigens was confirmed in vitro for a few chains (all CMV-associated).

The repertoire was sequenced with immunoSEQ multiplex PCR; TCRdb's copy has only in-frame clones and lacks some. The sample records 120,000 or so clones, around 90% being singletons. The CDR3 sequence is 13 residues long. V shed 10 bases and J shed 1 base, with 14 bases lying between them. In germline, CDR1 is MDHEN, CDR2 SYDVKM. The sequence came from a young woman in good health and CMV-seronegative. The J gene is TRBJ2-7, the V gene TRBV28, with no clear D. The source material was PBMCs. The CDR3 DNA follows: TGTGCCACCGCCCTGGCCGGGTCCTACGAGCAGTACTTC. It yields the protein CATALAGSYEQYF. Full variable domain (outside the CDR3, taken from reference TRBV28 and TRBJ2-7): DVKVTQSSRYLVKRTGEKVFLECVQDMDHENMFWYRQDPGLGLRLIYFSYDVKMKEKGDIPEGYSVSREKKERFSLILESASTNQTSMYLCATALAGSYEQYFGPGTRLTVT.